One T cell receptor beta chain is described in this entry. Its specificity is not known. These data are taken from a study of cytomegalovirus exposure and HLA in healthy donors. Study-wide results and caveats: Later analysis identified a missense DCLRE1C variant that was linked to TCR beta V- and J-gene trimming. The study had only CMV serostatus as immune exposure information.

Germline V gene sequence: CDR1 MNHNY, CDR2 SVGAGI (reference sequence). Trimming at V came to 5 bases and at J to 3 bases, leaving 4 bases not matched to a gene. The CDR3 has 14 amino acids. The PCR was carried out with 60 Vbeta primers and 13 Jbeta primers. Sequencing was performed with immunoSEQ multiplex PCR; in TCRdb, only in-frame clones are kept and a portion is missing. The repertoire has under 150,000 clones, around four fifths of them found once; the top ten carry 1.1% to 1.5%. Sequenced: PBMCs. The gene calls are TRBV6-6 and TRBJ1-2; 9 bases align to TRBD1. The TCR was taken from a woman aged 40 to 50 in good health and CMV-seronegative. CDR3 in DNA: TGTGCCAGCAGTGCAGGACAGGGGCACTATGGCTACACCTTC. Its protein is CASSAGQGHYGYTF.